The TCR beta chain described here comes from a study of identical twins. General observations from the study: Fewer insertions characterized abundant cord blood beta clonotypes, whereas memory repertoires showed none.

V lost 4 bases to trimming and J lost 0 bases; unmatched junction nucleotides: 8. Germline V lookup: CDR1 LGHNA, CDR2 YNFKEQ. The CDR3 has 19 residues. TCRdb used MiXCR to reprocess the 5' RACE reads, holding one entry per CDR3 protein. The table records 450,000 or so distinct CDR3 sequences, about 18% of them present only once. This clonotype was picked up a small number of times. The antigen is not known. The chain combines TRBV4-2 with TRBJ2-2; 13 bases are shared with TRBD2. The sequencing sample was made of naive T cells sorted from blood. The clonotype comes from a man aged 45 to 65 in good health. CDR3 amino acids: CASSRTSGGLNPNTGELFF. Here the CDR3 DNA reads TGTGCCAGCAGCCGGACTAGCGGGGGCCTAAATCCGAACACCGGGGAGCTGTTTTTT.